The clone carrying this T cell receptor (beta chain) was seen only a few times. Antigen unknown. Libraries were prepared by immunoSEQ multiplex PCR; TCRdb keeps only in-frame clonotypes and omits some of them. The sample includes 70,000 or so clones, about 91% seen only once; the top ten take around 19%. This sample stems from a study of T cell responses to AZD1222 COVID-19 vaccine. This CDR3 region has 15 residues. Between the trimmed V and J ends, which lost 6 bases and 1 base, there was a span of 13 bases. Germline V CDR1 and CDR2: SGHTA, FQGNSA. Study-level findings and limits: The number of AZD1222 recipients seropositive at baseline was only 6 or 7. Mostly white British, mostly female donors; authors suggested clonal diversity may be underestimated.

The TCR was taken from an adult in good health. This chain uses TRBV7-2 with TRBJ1-5; D might be TRBD1 (5 bases). This sample comprised peripheral blood, obtained on day 0 of AZD1222 vaccination. Here the CDR3 DNA reads TGTGCCAGCAGAGACAGTGGTGACAGCAATCAGCCCCAGCATTTT. Its protein product is CASRDSGDSNQPQHF.